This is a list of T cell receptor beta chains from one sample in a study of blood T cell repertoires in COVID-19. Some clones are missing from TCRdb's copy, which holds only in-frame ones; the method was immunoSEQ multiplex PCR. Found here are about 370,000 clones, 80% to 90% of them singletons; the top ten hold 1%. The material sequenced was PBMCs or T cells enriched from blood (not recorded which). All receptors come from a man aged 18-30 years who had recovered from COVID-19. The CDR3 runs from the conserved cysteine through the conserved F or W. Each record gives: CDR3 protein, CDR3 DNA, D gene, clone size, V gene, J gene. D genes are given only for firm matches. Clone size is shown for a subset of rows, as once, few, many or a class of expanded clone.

CAWSIRLAYNEQFF	TGTGCCTGGAGTATCAGGCTAGCATACAATGAGCAGTTCTTC	-	once	TRBV30	TRBJ2-1
CASSYTGTSGFNEQFF	TGTGCCAGTAGTTATACTGGGACTAGCGGGTTCAATGAGCAGTTCTTC	TRBD2	-	TRBV19	TRBJ2-1
CASSSAAGDEQFF	TGTGCCAGCAGTTCCGCCGCGGGGGATGAGCAGTTCTTC	TRBD2	-	TRBV7-2	TRBJ2-1
CASSTAFGGNTIYF	TGTGCCAGTAGTACAGCGTTCGGGGGAAACACCATATATTTT	-	-	TRBV19	TRBJ1-3
CASSEAAQYGGYTF	TGTGCCAGCAGTGAAGCGGCCCAATACGGGGGCTACACCTTC	-	-	TRBV6-1	TRBJ1-2
CASSQEGPNYGYTF	TGTGCCAGCAGCCAAGAGGGGCCTAACTATGGCTACACCTTC	-	-	TRBV4-2	TRBJ1-2
CASSMGQGSNQPQHF	TGTGCCAGTAGTATGGGCCAGGGCTCCAATCAGCCCCAGCATTTT	-	-	TRBV19	TRBJ1-5
CASIRGPEAFF	TGTGCCAGCATCAGGGGTCCTGAAGCTTTCTTT	-	-	TRBV25-1	TRBJ1-1
CAISERESGNEQFF	TGTGCCATCAGTGAGCGGGAGTCCGGCAATGAGCAGTTCTTC	-	-	TRBV10-3	TRBJ2-1
CASSPQTGQGMTHSGNTIYF	TGTGCCAGCAGCCCACAAACCGGACAGGGAATGACTCATTCGGGAAACACCATATATTTT	TRBD1	-	TRBV3-1/TRBV3-2	TRBJ1-3
CACRLAGGLKANTGELFF	TGTGCCTGCCGGCTAGCGGGAGGGCTTAAAGCGAACACCGGGGAGCTGTTTTTT	TRBD2	-	TRBV28	TRBJ2-2
CASSSDRLIADTQYF	TGTGCCAGCAGTTCGGACAGACTGATCGCAGATACGCAGTATTTT	-	-	TRBV28	TRBJ2-3
CASRTDRSHEQYF	TGTGCCAGCAGAACGGACAGGTCCCACGAGCAGTACTTC	TRBD1	-	TRBV27	TRBJ2-7
CASSRQSDHYGYTF	TGTGCCAGTAGCCGACAGAGCGATCACTATGGCTACACCTTC	-	-	TRBV19	TRBJ1-2
CASSRTNVPTGELFF	TGTGCCAGCAGCCGAACAAACGTACCCACCGGGGAGCTGTTTTTT	-	-	TRBV2	TRBJ2-2
CASSPGGAEQYF	TGTGCCAGCAGCCCAGGTGGGGCCGAGCAGTACTTC	-	-	TRBV7-6	TRBJ2-7
CASSYGGTSGVGGEQYF	TGCGCCAGCAGTTACGGCGGGACTAGCGGGGTCGGGGGCGAGCAGTACTTC	TRBD2	-	TRBV5-1	TRBJ2-7
CASMQGSGNPLHYGYTF	TGTGCCAGCATGCAAGGGTCAGGGAACCCTCTTCATTATGGCTACACCTTC	-	-	TRBV7-9	TRBJ1-2
CASSDRVAYEQYF	TGCGCCAGCAGTGACAGGGTCGCCTACGAGCAGTACTTC	TRBD1	once	TRBV5-1	TRBJ2-7
CASSRRDRSSYNEQFF	TGTGCCAGCAGCAGGAGGGACAGATCCTCCTACAATGAGCAGTTCTTC	-	-	TRBV9	TRBJ2-1
CASSRDTQETQYF	TGCGCCAGCAGCCGGGACACACAAGAGACCCAGTACTTC	-	-	TRBV4-1	TRBJ2-5
CASSFSYREKQYEQYF	TGTGCCAGCAGTTTCTCTTACAGGGAAAAACAATACGAGCAGTACTTC	-	-	TRBV27	TRBJ2-7
CASSVAEGGDSNQPQHF	TGTGCCAGCAGCGTAGCGGAAGGGGGTGATAGCAATCAGCCCCAGCATTTT	-	-	TRBV9	TRBJ1-5
CASSLAVSYEQYF	TGTGCCAGCAGTTTAGCGGTATCCTACGAGCAGTACTTC	-	-	TRBV6-2/TRBV6-3	TRBJ2-7